These 29 T cell receptor beta chains came from one sample sequenced in a study of shared clonotypes between healthy human individuals. The method was immunoSEQ multiplex PCR; TCRdb's version includes in-frame clones alone and lacks a portion of them. The data hold roughly 2,300,000 clones, with just under 95% observed a single time. Sequenced sample: naive CD4+ T cells from PBMCs. Subset specified: CD45RA+ positively selected. The origin of the receptors is a man younger than 30 in good health. Some clones in this sample may be carry-over from other donors' samples.

The chain has TRBV6-5 and TRBJ2-1; 7 nucleotides align to TRBD2. The ends lost 2 bases at V and 4 bases at J; junction bases unmatched: 5. Germline CDR1 MNHEY, CDR2 SVGAGI. This CDR3 comprises 15 residues. The CDR3 DNA sequence: TGTGCCAGCAGTTACGGGGAGGGCCCGTACAATGAGCAGTTCTTC. Translating it yields CASSYGEGPYNEQFF.

This clone was seen a single time. The V call is TRBV2, the J call TRBJ1-5; D is perhaps TRBD1 (5 bases). This CDR3 has 15 residues. The germline V gene encodes CDR1 SNHLY and CDR2 FYNNEI. The V and J ends lost 4 bases and 0 bases respectively, with 10 bases between them. CDR3: CASSADRNSNQPQHF. As DNA, the CDR3 is TGTGCCAGCAGTGCAGACAGAAATAGCAATCAGCCCCAGCATTTT. Based on the CDR3 plus reference TRBV2 and TRBJ1-5, the full variable domain is EPEVTQTPSHQVTQMGQEVILRCVPISNHLYFYWYRQILGQKVEFLVSFYNNEISEKSEIFDDQFSVERPDGSNFTLKIRSTKLEDSAMYFCASSADRNSNQPQHFGDGTRLSIL.

This chain connects TRBV5-8 to TRBJ2-3, with D possibly called TRBD1 or TRBD2 (5 bases each). The CDR3 is 15 residues long. Looked up from germline, CDR1 is SGHTS and CDR2 is YDEGEE. The ends were cut back, 4 bases at V and 1 base at J, with 13 bases in the middle. The CDR3 protein is CASSPGRPRTDTQYF. CDR3 nucleotide sequence: TGTGCCAGCAGCCCAGGGAGACCCCGCACAGATACGCAGTATTTT. Using reference TRBV5-8 and TRBJ2-3 for the parts outside the CDR3, the full variable domain is EAGVTQSPTHLIKTRGQQATLRCSPISGHTSVYWYQQALGLGLQFLLWYDEGEERNRGNFPPRFSGRQFPNYSSELNVNALELEDSALYLCASSPGRPRTDTQYFGPGTRLTVL.

The J gene is TRBJ1-2, the V gene TRBV28; maybe TRBD1 (6 bases). The CDR3 totals 14 residues. CDR1 and CDR2 from the germline V gene are MDHEN and SYDVKM. Trimming removed 1 base from V and 6 bases from J, with 12 bases in between. The chain's CDR3 is CASSLYTGADGYTF. CDR3 sequence (DNA): TGTGCCAGCAGTTTATACACGGGGGCTGATGGCTACACCTTC.

This rearrangement joins TRBV25-1 to TRBJ1-5; D is ambiguous. Germline CDR1 and CDR2: MGHDK and SYGVNS. V dropped 1 base and J dropped 2 bases, with 15 bases sitting between them. The CDR3 is 17 amino acids. CDR3 protein: CASSEWRRPAGNQPQHF. In DNA, the CDR3 is TGTGCCAGCAGTGAATGGAGGCGGCCGGCGGGCAATCAGCCCCAGCATTTT.

Note on this clone: The junction differs from germline at one of its ends, possibly a read error. The rearrangement uses TRBV6-5 and TRBJ2-1, with 11 nucleotides matching TRBD2. This CDR3 spans 12 amino acids. Germline CDR1 is MNHEY and CDR2 is SVGAGI. The CDR3 DNA reads as TGTGCCAGCAGTACACTAGCGGGAGATAGCGTCTTC. Its protein is CASSTLAGDSVF.

This CDR3 is CAISVRDPVTEAFF. The DNA of the CDR3 is TGTGCCATCAGTGTTCGGGACCCCGTTACTGAAGCTTTCTTT. This chain connects TRBV10-3 to TRBJ1-1; D is perhaps TRBD1 (5 bases). Per germline, CDR1 ENHRY and CDR2 SYGVKD. V gave up 4 bases and J gave up 5 bases, with 14 bases separating them. The CDR3 consists of 14 residues.

This clone was seen just once. This sample also contains other DNA sequences that code for the same CDR3. The V call is TRBV7-2, the J call TRBJ2-7; maybe TRBD2 (5 bases). The CDR3 length is 11 residues. Germline V gene data show CDR1 as SGHTA and CDR2 as FQGNSA. V was trimmed by 1 base and J by 7 bases, leaving 5 bases between them. CDR3 protein: CASSLGREQYF. For the CDR3, the DNA is TGTGCCAGCAGCTTAGGGAGGGAGCAGTACTTC.

The chain recombines TRBV5-1 with TRBJ1-2; 8 nucleotides match TRBD1. The V gene's germline CDR1 is SGHRS and CDR2 YFSETQ. The CDR3 is made up of 14 amino acids. V trimming: 0 bases; J trimming: 6 bases; junction bases outside the gene matches: 4. This CDR3 reads CASSLEDRVDGYTF. The CDR3 coding sequence is TGCGCCAGCAGCTTGGAGGACAGGGTTGATGGCTACACCTTC.

The rearrangement joins TRBV9 to TRBJ1-5, with TRBD1 matching 9 bases. From germline, CDR1 is SGDLS and CDR2 YYNGEE. Trimming removed 4 bases from V and 12 bases from J; junction bases left unmatched: 11. The CDR3 totals 14 residues. CDR3 amino acids: CASSPRDREGLQHF. The CDR3 DNA sequence: TGTGCCAGCAGCCCGAGGGACAGGGAGGGGCTCCAGCATTTT.

The CDR3 reads CASSFRRGLGYTF. Here the CDR3 DNA reads TGTGCCAGCAGCTTCCGTAGGGGGCTCGGCTACACCTTC. This chain joins TRBV11-2 and TRBJ1-2; 7 bases fit TRBD1. The length of the CDR3 is 13 residues. V lost 3 bases and J lost 8; bases outside the gene matches: 6. Germline V gives CDR1 SGHAT, CDR2 FQNNGV.

A remark on this clone: The same CDR3 also results from other DNA sequences found in this sample. The chain's CDR3 is CASSTLNTEAFF. The CDR3 nucleotides are TGTGCCAGTAGTACACTGAACACTGAAGCTTTCTTT. This rearrangement joins TRBV19 to TRBJ1-1; D is undetermined. The length of the CDR3 is 12 residues. The germline gives CDR1 LNHDA, CDR2 SQIVND (reference sequence). Trimming took off 4 bases at V and 0 bases at J, with 3 bases between the two ends.

The chain has TRBV7-2 and TRBJ2-2, with 7 positions matching TRBD2. CDR3 length: 17 residues. With 1 base clipped from V and 3 bases from J, the junction kept 8 bases outside the gene matches. Per germline, CDR1 SGHTA and CDR2 FQGNSA. The DNA of the CDR3 is TGTGCCAGCAGCTTAGAGGGTCGGGGAGGGTACACCGGGGAGCTGTTTTTT. Amino acids: CASSLEGRGGYTGELFF.

The V and J genes are TRBV5-6 and TRBJ1-2; a weak D match, TRBD1 (5 bases). Germline CDR1 and CDR2: SGHDT and YYEEEE. The CDR3 is 14 residues long. Trimming pared 3 bases from V and 7 bases from J, leaving 16 bases between. The CDR3 here is CASSSTRPGPGYTF. The CDR3 bases are TGTGCCAGCAGCTCGACGCGACCGGGGCCTGGCTACACCTTC.

This clone appeared once. V and J are TRBV5-1 and TRBJ2-7, with D perhaps being TRBD1 or TRBD2 (6 bases each). CDR1 is SGHRS and CDR2 is YFSETQ in the germline V gene. This CDR3 has 13 residues. Trimming stripped 3 bases from V and 6 bases from J, with 13 bases between. CDR3 protein: CASSSSGALEQYF. The CDR3 DNA reads TGCGCCAGCAGCTCCTCGGGGGCGCTCGAGCAGTACTTC.

The J gene is TRBJ1-2, the V gene TRBV18; 8 bases are a match to TRBD1. Looked up from germline, CDR1 is KGHSH and CDR2 is LQKENI. This CDR3 spans 15 amino acids. The ends lost 5 bases at V and 3 bases at J; junction bases unmatched: 8. CDR3 in amino acids: CASSSRTGSDYGYTF. DNA of the CDR3: TGTGCCAGCTCATCCCGGACAGGGTCTGACTATGGCTACACCTTC. The complete variable domain, with remaining parts taken from reference TRBV18 and TRBJ1-2, reads NAGVMQNPRHLVRRRGQEARLRCSPMKGHSHVYWYRQLPEEGLKFMVYLQKENIIDESGMPKERFSAEFPKEGPSILRIQQVVRGDSAAYFCASSSRTGSDYGYTFGSGTRLTVV.

This clone was detected only once. Other DNA sequences in this specimen translate into the identical CDR3. This chain connects TRBV6-1 to TRBJ1-5; D not certain. This CDR3 is built from 15 residues. V was cut by 1 base and J by 0 bases, with 7 bases left in between. Germline V gene data show CDR1 as MNHNS and CDR2 as SASEGT. CDR3 in DNA: TGTGCCAGCAGTGAAGGTGTCCTTAGCAATCAGCCCCAGCATTTT. It yields the protein CASSEGVLSNQPQHF.

J is TRBJ1-1 and V is TRBV6-5; 7 nucleotides align to TRBD1. V trimming: 7 bases; J trimming: 7 bases; junction bases outside the gene matches: 9. The CDR3 is made up of 13 amino acids. The germline CDR1 and CDR2 sequences are MNHEY and SVGAGI. The CDR3 DNA is TGTGCCAGCACCAAAGACAGGGTGGGTGAAGCTTTCTTT. This encodes CASTKDRVGEAFF.

The chain uses TRBV4-1 and TRBJ1-5; TRBD1 agrees at 9 bases. From germline, CDR1 is MGHRA and CDR2 YSYEKL. V trimming: 4 bases; J trimming: 7 bases; junction bases outside the gene matches: 8. The CDR3 is 15 residues long. CDR3: CASSRSDRGGQPQHF. In DNA, the CDR3 is TGCGCCAGCAGCCGTTCAGACAGGGGGGGACAGCCCCAGCATTTT.

The V and J genes are TRBV28 and TRBJ2-6; 10 bases line up with TRBD2. The J segment lost 1 base and the V segment lost 2 bases, leaving 5 bases of the junction unmatched. The CDR3 runs to 18 residues. The germline CDR1 and CDR2 sequences are MDHEN and SYDVKM. As DNA, the CDR3 is TGTGCCAGCAGTTTACGAGCGGGAGGGCCTTCTGGGGCCAACGTCCTGACTTTC. This sequence encodes CASSLRAGGPSGANVLTF.

The J gene is TRBJ2-7, the V gene TRBV19, with 7 bases that match TRBD1. Germline V gives CDR1 LNHDA, CDR2 SQIVND (reference sequence). This CDR3 is 13 amino acids long. V was pared by 5 bases and J by 6 bases, with 7 bases of the junction left unmatched. CDR3 protein: CASSSGQAGEQYF. CDR3 nucleotides: TGTGCCAGTAGTTCAGGACAGGCTGGCGAGCAGTACTTC.

The chain has TRBV10-3 and TRBJ2-1; 11 bases match TRBD2. Germline values: CDR1 ENHRY, CDR2 SYGVKD. Trimming took 10 bases from V and 4 from J; bases not matched to a gene: 12. This CDR3 is built from 16 residues. DNA for the CDR3: TGTGCCACCCAAGGGGGGACTAGCGGAGGGTACAATGAGCAGTTCTTC. It translates to CATQGGTSGGYNEQFF.

V and J are TRBV16 and TRBJ2-7, with D unclear. V was trimmed by 4 bases and J by 0 bases, leaving 13 bases between them. The CDR3 extends over 15 amino acids. Germline CDR1 and CDR2: KGHSY and FQNENV. The CDR3 spells CASSRTGFFSYEQYF. Here the CDR3 DNA reads TGTGCCAGCAGCCGGACGGGTTTTTTCTCCTACGAGCAGTACTTC.

The V and J genes are TRBV6-6 and TRBJ2-7; 8 bases agree with TRBD1. The CDR3 spans 15 residues. The trim removed 2 bases at V and 3 bases at J, leaving 6 bases unmatched. Germline loops: CDR1 MNHNY, CDR2 SVGAGI (reference sequence). CDR3 sequence: CASSYPETGVYEQYF. The CDR3 nucleotides are TGTGCCAGCAGTTACCCTGAGACAGGGGTCTACGAGCAGTACTTC.

The chain is built from TRBV7-8 and TRBJ1-1; D perhaps matches TRBD1 (6 bases). The CDR3 is 18 amino acids. The V gene lost 0 bases and the J gene lost 1 base, with 18 bases spanning the gap. Germline assignment: CDR1 SGHVS and CDR2 FQNEAQ. The CDR3 protein is CASSLASGQGRRNTEAFF. Written as DNA, the CDR3 is TGTGCCAGCAGCTTAGCGTCTGGGCAGGGGCGAAGGAACACTGAAGCTTTCTTT. Looking up the rest from reference TRBV7-8 and TRBJ1-1 gives the full variable domain: GAGVSQSPRYKVAKRGQDVALRCDPISGHVSLFWYQQALGQGPEFLTYFQNEAQLDKSGLPSDRFFAERPEGSVSTLKIQRTQQEDSAVYLCASSLASGQGRRNTEAFFGQGTRLTVV.

CDR3 protein: CASSLQGLTYNEQFF. The CDR3 DNA follows: TGTGCCAGCAGCTTACAGGGGTTGACCTACAATGAGCAGTTCTTC. The rearrangement uses TRBV5-5 and TRBJ2-1; 7 bases are shared with TRBD1. CDR3 length equals 15 residues. Looked up from germline, CDR1 is SGHKS and CDR2 is YYEKEE (reference sequence). Germline trimming cut 2 bases from V and 2 bases from J; bases unmatched to any gene: 4.

The chain joins TRBV7-3 to TRBJ2-1; TRBD2 might be the D (6 bases). The germline V gene encodes CDR1 SGHTA and CDR2 FQGTGA. The ends were cut back, 5 bases at V and 3 bases at J, with 11 bases in the middle. This CDR3 is built from 14 residues. The CDR3 region has the DNA TGTGCCAGCAGCATCCCTAGCGTCTACAATGAGCAGTTCTTC. Translated: CASSIPSVYNEQFF. Full variable domain (outside the CDR3, taken from reference TRBV7-3 and TRBJ2-1): GAGVSQTPSNKVTEKGKYVELRCDPISGHTALYWYRQSLGQGPEFLIYFQGTGAADDSGLPNDRFFAVRPEGSVSTLKIQRTERGDSAVYLCASSIPSVYNEQFFGPGTRLTVL.

This clone showed up just once. V is TRBV5-4 and J is TRBJ1-1; 10 bases are shared with TRBD1. Germline V gene sequence: CDR1 SGHNT, CDR2 YYREEE (reference sequence). This CDR3 has 17 amino acids. The junction had 8 bases not matched to a gene; V was cut back by 0 bases and J by 3 bases. CDR3 sequence: CASSLGGGQGVYTEAFF. CDR3 DNA: TGTGCCAGCAGCTTGGGTGGAGGACAGGGGGTTTACACTGAAGCTTTCTTT.

The chain links TRBV7-8 to TRBJ1-5; D not certain. Germline V gene lookup returns CDR1 SGHVS and CDR2 FQNEAQ. The CDR3 is made up of 15 amino acids. Trimming shortened V by 1 base and J by 3 bases, and 10 bases separated the two germline ends. The CDR3 loop reads CASSLGATNNQPQHF. CDR3 nucleotide sequence: TGTGCCAGCAGCTTAGGGGCCACGAACAATCAGCCCCAGCATTTT.